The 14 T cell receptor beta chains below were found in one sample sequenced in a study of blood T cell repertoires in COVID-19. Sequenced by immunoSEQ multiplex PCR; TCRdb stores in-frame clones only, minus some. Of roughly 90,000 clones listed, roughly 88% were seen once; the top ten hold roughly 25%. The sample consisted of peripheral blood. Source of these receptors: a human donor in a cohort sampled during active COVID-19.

CDR3 nucleotide sequence: TGTGCCAGCAGACAGGGGGTGACGGCTGGGGCCAACGTCCTGACTTTC. Translation gives CASRQGVTAGANVLTF. This chain connects TRBV2 to TRBJ2-6; TRBD1 matches 8 bases. CDR1 is SNHLY and CDR2 is FYNNEI in the germline V gene. J lost 2 bases, V lost 6 bases, and 6 bases had no gene match. The CDR3 spans 16 residues. The full variable domain, with the rest looked up from reference TRBV2 and TRBJ2-6, is EPEVTQTPSHQVTQMGQEVILRCVPISNHLYFYWYRQILGQKVEFLVSFYNNEISEKSEIFDDQFSVERPDGSNFTLKIRSTKLEDSAMYFCASRQGVTAGANVLTFGAGSRLTVL.

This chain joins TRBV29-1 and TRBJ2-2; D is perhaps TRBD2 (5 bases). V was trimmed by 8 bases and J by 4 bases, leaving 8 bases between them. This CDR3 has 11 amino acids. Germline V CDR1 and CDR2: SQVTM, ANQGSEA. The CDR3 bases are TGCAGCTACCGGGGCACCGGGGAGCTGTTTTTT. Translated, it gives CSYRGTGELFF.

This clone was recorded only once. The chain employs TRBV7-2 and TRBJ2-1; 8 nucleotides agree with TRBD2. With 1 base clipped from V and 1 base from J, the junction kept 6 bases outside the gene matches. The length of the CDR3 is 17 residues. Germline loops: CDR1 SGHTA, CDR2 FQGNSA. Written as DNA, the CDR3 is TGTGCCAGCAGCTTAGTATCCGGGGGGGTATCCTACAATGAGCAGTTCTTC. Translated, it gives CASSLVSGGVSYNEQFF. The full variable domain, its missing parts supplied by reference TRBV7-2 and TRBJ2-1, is GAGVSQSPSNKVTEKGKDVELRCDPISGHTALYWYRQSLGQGLEFLIYFQGNSAPDKSGLPSDRFSAERTGGSVSTLTIQRTQQEDSAVYLCASSLVSGGVSYNEQFFGPGTRLTVL.

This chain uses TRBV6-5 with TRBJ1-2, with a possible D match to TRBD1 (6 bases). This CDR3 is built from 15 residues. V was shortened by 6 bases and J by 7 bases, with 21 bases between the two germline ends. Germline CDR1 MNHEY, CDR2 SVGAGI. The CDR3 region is CASRDGQLGRGGYTF. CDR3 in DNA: TGTGCCAGCAGAGACGGACAGTTGGGGAGGGGTGGCTACACCTTC.

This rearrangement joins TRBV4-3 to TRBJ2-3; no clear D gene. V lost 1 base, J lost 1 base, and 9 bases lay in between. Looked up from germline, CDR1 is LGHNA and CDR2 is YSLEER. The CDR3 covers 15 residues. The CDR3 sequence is CASSQGSVGTDTQYF. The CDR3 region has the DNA TGCGCCAGCAGCCAAGGTTCTGTAGGCACAGATACGCAGTATTTT.

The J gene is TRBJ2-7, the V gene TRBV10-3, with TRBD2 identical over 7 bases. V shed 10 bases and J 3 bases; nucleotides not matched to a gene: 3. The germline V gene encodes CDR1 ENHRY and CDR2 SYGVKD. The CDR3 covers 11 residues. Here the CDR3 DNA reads TGTGCCAGCCGGGACTACTACGAGCAGTACTTC. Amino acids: CASRDYYEQYF.

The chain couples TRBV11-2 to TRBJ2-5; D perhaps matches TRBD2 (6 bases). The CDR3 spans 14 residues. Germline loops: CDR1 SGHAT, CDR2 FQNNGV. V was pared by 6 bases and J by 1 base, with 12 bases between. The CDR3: CASSSGLFQETQYF. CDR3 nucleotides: TGTGCCAGCAGTTCGGGACTGTTCCAAGAGACCCAGTACTTC.

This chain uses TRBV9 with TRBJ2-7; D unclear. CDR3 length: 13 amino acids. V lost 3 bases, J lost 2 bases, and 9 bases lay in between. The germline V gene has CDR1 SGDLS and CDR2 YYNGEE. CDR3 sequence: CASSAEDTYEQYF. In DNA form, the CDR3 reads TGTGCCAGCAGCGCCGAGGATACCTACGAGCAGTACTTC.

CDR3 sequence (DNA): TGTGCCAGTAGTACCGGACAGGGGGCTGGAAACACCATATATTTT. Amino acid sequence: CASSTGQGAGNTIYF. The V and J genes are TRBV19 and TRBJ1-3; TRBD1 matches at 10 bases. The CDR3 loop spans 15 amino acids. Germline-derived CDR1 and CDR2 are LNHDA and SQIVND (reference sequence). With V trimmed by 4 bases and J by 2 bases, 2 bases remained unmatched.

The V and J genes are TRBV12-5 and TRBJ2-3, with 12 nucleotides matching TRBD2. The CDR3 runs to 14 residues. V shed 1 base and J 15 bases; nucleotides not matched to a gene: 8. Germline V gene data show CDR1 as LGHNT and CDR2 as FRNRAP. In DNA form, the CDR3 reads TGTGCTAGTGGTTTGGGACTAGCGGGGGAATCACAATATTTT. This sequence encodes CASGLGLAGESQYF.

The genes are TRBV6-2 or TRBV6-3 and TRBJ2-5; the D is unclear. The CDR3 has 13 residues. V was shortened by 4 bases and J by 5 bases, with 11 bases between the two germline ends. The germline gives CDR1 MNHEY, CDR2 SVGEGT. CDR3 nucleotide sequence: TGTGCCAGCAGTTCCGTGTCACGGGAGACCCAGTACTTC. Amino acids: CASSSVSRETQYF.

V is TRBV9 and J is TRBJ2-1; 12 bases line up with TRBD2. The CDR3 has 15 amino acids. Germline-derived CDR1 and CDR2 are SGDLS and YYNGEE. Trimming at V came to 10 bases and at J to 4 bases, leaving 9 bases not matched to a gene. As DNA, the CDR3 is TGTGCCTCTCAACCGGGGACTAGCGGGTACAATGAGCAGTTCTTC. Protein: CASQPGTSGYNEQFF.

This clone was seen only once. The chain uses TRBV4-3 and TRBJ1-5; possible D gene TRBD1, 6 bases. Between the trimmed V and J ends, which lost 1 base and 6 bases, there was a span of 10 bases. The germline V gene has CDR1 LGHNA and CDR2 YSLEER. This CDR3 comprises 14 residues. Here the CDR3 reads CASSQVQGFQPQHF. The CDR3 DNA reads TGCGCCAGCAGCCAAGTACAGGGTTTTCAGCCCCAGCATTTT.

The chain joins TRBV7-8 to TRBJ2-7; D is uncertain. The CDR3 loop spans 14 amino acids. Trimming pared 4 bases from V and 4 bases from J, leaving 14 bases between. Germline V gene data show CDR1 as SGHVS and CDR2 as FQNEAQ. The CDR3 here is CASSSSFSGYEQYF. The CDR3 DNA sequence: TGTGCCAGCAGCTCGAGTTTTTCAGGTTACGAGCAGTACTTC.